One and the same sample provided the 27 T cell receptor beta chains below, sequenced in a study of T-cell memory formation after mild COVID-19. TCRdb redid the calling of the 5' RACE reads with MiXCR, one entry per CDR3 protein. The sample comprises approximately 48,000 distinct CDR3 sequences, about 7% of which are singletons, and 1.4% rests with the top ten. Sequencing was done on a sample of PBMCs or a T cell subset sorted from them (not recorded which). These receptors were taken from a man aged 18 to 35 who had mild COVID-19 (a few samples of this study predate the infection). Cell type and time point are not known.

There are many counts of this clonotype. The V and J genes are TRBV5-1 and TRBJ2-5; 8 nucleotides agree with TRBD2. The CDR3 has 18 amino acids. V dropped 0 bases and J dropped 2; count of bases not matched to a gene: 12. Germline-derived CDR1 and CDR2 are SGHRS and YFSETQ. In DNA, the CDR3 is TGCGCCAGCAGCTTGGTAAGCGGGGGCAAACCCCGACAAGAGACCCAGTACTTC. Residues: CASSLVSGGKPRQETQYF.

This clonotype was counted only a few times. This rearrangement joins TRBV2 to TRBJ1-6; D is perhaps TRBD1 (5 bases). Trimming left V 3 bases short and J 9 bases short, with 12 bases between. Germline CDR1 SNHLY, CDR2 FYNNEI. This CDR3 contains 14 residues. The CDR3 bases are TGTGCCAGCAGTGATGGCCAGGGTGCTTCACCCCTCCACTTT. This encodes CASSDGQGASPLHF.

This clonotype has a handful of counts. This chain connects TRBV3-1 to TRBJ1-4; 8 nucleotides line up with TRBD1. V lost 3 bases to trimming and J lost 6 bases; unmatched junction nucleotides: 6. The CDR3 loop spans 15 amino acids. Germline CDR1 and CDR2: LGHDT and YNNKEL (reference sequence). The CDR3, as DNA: TGTGCCAGCAGCCAGGGGGGGACAGGTCATGAAAAACTGTTTTTT. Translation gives CASSQGGTGHEKLFF.

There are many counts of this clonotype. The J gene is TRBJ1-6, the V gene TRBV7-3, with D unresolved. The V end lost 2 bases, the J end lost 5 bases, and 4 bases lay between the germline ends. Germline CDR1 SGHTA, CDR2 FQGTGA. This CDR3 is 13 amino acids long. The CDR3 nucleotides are TGTGCCAGCAGCTTACAAAATAATTCACCCCTCCACTTT. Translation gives CASSLQNNSPLHF. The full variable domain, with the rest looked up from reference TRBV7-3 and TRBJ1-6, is GAGVSQTPSNKVTEKGKYVELRCDPISGHTALYWYRQSLGQGPEFLIYFQGTGAADDSGLPNDRFFAVRPEGSVSTLKIQRTERGDSAVYLCASSLQNNSPLHFGNGTRLTVT.

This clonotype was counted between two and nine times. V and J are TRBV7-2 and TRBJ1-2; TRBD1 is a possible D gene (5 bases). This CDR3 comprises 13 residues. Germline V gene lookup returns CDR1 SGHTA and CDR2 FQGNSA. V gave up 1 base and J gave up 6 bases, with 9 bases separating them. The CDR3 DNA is TGTGCCAGCAGCTTAGGGGGCGCGGATGGCTACACCTTC. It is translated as CASSLGGADGYTF.

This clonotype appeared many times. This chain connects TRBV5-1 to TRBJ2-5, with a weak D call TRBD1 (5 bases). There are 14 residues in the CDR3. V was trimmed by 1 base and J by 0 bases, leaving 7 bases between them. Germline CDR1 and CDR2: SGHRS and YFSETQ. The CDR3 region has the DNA TGCGCCAGCAGCTTGCAGGGAAACCAAGAGACCCAGTACTTC. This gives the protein CASSLQGNQETQYF.

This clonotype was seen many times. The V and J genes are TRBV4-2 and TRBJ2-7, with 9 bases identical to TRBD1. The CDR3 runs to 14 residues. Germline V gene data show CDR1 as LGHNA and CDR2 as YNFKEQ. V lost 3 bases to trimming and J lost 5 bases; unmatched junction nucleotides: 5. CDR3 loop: CASSQAGTGNEQYF. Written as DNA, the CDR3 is TGTGCCAGCAGCCAGGCCGGGACAGGGAACGAGCAGTACTTC.

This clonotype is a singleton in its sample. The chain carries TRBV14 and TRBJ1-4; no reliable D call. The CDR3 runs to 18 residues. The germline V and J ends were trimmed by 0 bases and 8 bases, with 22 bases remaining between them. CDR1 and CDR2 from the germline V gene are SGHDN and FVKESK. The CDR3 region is CASSQDLALDGSGEKLFF. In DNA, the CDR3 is TGTGCCAGCAGCCAAGATCTCGCCCTCGACGGTTCGGGGGAAAAACTGTTTTTT.

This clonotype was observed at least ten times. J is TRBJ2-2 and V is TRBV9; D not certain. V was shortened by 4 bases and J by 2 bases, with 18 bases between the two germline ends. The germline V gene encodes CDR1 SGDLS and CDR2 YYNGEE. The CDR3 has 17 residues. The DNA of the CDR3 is TGTGCCAGCAGCCCTCCCGACGCCTCGGGCAACACCGGGGAGCTGTTTTTT. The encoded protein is CASSPPDASGNTGELFF.

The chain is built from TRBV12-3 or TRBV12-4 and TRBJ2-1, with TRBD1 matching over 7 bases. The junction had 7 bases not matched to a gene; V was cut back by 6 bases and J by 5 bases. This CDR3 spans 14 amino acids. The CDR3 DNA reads TGTGCCAGCAGCTACAGGGGTTTGGACAATGAGCAGTTCTTC. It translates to CASSYRGLDNEQFF.

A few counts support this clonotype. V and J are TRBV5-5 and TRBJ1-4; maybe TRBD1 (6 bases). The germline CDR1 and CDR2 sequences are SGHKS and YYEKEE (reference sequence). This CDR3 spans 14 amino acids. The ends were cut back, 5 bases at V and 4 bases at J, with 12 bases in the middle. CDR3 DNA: TGTGCCAGCAGTGGGGGGCCACTTAATGAAAAACTGTTTTTT. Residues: CASSGGPLNEKLFF.

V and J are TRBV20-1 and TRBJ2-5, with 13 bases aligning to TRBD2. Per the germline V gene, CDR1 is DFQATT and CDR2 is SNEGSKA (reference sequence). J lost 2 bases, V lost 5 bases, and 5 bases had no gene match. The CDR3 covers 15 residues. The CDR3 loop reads CSAEKTSGGQETQYF. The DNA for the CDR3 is TGCAGTGCTGAAAAGACTAGCGGGGGGCAAGAGACCCAGTACTTC.

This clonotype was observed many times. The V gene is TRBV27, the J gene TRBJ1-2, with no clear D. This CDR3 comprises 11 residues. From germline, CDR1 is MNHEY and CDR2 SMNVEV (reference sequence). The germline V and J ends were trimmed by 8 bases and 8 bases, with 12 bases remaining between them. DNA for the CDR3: TGTGCCAGCCCTGTAAGGGTAGGCTACACCTTC. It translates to CASPVRVGYTF.

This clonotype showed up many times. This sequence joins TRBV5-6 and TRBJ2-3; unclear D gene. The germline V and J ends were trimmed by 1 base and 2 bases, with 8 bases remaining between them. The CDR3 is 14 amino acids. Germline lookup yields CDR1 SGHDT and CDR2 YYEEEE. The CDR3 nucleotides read TGTGCCAGCAGCTTGCCACCCAACACAGATACGCAGTATTTT. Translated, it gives CASSLPPNTDTQYF.

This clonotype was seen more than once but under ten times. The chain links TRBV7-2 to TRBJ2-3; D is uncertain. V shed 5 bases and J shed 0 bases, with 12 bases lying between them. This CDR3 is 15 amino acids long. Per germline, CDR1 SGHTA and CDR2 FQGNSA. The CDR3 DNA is TGTGCCAGCAGCAGCCCCGGGTCCAGCACAGATACGCAGTATTTT. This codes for CASSSPGSSTDTQYF.

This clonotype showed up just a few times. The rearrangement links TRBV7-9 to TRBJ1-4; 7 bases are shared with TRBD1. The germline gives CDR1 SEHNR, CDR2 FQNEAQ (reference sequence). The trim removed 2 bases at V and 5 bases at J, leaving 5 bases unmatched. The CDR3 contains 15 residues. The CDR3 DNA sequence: TGTGCCAGCAGCTTATCAGTGACAGGGAATGAAAAACTGTTTTTT. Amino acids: CASSLSVTGNEKLFF.

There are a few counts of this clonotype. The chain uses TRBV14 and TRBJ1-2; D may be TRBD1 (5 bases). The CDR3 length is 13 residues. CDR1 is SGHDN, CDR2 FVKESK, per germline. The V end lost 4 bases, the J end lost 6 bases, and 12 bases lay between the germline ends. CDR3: CASSPRQGDGYTF. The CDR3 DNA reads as TGTGCCAGCAGCCCGCGCCAAGGGGATGGCTACACCTTC. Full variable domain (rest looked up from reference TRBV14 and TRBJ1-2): EAGVTQFPSHSVIEKGQTVTLRCDPISGHDNLYWYRRVMGKEIKFLLHFVKESKQDESGMPNNRFLAERTGGTYSTLKVQPAELEDSGVYFCASSPRQGDGYTFGSGTRLTVV.

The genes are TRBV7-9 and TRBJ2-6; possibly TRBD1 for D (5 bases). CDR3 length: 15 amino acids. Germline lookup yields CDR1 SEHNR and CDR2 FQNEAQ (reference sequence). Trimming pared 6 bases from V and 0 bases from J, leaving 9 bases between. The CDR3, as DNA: TGTGCCAGCAGTTCAGACAGCTCTGGGGCCAACGTCCTGACTTTC. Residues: CASSSDSSGANVLTF.

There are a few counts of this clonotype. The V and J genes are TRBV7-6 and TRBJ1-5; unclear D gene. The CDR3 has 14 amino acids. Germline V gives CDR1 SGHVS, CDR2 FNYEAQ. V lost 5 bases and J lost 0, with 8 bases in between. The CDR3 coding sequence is TGTGCCAGCAGCATGGGAAATAGCAATCAGCCCCAGCATTTT. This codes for CASSMGNSNQPQHF.

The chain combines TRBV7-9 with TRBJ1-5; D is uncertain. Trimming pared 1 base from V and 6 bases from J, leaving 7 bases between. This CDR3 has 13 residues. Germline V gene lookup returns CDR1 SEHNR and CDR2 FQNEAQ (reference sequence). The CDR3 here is CASSLVEGQPQHF. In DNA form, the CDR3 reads TGTGCCAGCAGCTTAGTCGAGGGTCAGCCCCAGCATTTT.

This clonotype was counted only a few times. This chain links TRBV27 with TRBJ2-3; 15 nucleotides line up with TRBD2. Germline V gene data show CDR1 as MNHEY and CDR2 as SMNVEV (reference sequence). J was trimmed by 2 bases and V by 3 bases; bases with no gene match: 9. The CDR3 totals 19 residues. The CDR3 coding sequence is TGTGCCAGCAGTTTCCTCTCCGGGACTAGCGGGGGGTACACAGATACGCAGTATTTT. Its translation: CASSFLSGTSGGYTDTQYF.

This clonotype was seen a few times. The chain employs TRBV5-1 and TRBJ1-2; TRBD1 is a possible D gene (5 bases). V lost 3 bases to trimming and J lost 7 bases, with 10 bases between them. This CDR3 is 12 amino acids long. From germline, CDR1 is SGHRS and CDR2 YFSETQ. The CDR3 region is CASSSGGRGYTF. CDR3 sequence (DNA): TGCGCCAGCAGCTCGGGGGGACGTGGCTACACCTTC.

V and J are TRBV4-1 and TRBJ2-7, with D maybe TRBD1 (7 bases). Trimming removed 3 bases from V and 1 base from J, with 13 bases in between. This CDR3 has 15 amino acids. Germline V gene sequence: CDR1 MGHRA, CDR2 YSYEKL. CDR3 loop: CASSQRQGGSYEQYF. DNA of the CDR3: TGCGCCAGCAGCCAGAGGCAGGGGGGTTCCTACGAGCAGTACTTC.

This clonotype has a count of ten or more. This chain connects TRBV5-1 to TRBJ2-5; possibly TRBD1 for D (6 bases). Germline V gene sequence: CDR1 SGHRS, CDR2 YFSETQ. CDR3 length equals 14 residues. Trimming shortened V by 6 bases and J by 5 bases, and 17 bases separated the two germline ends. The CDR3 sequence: CASNQQTGGETQYF. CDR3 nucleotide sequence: TGCGCCAGCAACCAACAGACAGGAGGCGAGACCCAGTACTTC.

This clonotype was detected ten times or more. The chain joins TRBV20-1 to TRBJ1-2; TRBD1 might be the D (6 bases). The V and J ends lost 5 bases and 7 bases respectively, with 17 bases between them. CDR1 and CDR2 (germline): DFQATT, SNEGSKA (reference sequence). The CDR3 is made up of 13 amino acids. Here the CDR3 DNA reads TGCAGTGCTGACCCCCACAGGGCGGGTGGCTACACCTTC. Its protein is CSADPHRAGGYTF.

The CDR3 reads CASSLVPGYEQYV. For the CDR3, the DNA is TGTGCCAGCAGCTTAGTCCCGGGTTACGAGCAGTACGTC. V is TRBV7-2 and J is TRBJ2-7; D call uncertain. Germline CDR1 is SGHTA and CDR2 is FQGNSA. The CDR3 runs to 13 residues. The ends were cut back, 1 base at V and 4 bases at J, with 8 bases in the middle.

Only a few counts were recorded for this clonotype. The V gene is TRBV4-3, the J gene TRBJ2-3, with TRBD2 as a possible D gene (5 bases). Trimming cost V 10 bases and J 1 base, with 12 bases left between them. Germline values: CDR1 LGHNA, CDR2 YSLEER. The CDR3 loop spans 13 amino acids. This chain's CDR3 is CATRADRTDTQYF. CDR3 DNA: TGCGCCACTCGAGCGGACCGCACAGATACGCAGTATTTT.